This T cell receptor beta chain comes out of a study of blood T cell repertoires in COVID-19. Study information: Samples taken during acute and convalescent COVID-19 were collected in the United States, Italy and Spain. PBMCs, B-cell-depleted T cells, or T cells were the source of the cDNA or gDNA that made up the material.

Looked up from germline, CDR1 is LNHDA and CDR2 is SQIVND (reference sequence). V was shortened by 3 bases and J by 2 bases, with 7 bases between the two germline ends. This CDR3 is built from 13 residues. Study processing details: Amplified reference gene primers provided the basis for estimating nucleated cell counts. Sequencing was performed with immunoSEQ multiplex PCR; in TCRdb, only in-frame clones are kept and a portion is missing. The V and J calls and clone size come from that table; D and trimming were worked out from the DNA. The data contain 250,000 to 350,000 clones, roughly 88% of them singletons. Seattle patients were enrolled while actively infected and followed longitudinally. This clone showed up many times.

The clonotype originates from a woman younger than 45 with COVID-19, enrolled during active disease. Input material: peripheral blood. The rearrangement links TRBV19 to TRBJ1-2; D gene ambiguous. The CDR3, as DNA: TGTGCCAGTAGTATGAGACAAAACTATGGCTACACCTTC. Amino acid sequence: CASSMRQNYGYTF.